This paragraph covers one T cell receptor (beta chain) sequence. Deletions cut 3 bases from V and 6 bases from J, with 12 bases between. Germline assignment: CDR1 LNHDA and CDR2 SQIVND (reference sequence). This CDR3 contains 14 residues. This sample was taken from a study of blood T cell dynamics during melanoma immunotherapy. Time point described: week 3, after first cycle of checkpoint inhibitor. Libraries were prepared by immunoSEQ multiplex PCR; TCRdb keeps only in-frame clonotypes and omits some of them. Of more than 15,000 clones in the sample, 87% were seen once. This TCR was sampled from a human donor with melanoma. The material was blood, obtained from a patient treated with checkpoint blockade. This chain joins TRBV19 and TRBJ1-5; no clear D gene. The CDR3 DNA reads as TGTGCCAGTAGTATTAAATCGGAAGGTCAGCCCCAGCATTTT. Translating gives CASSIKSEGQPQHF.